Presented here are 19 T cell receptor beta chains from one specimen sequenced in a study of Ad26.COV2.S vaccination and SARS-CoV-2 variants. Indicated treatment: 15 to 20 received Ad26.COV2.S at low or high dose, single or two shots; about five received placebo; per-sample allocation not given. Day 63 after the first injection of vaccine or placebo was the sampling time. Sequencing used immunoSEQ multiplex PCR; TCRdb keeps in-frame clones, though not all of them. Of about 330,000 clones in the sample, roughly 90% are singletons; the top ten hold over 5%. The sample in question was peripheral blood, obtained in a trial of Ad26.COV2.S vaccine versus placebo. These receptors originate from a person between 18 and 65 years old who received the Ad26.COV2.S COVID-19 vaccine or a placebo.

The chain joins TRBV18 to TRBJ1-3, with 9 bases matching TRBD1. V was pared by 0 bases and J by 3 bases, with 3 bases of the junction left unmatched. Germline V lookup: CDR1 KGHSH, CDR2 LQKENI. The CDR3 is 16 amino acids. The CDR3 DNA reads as TGTGCCAGCTCACCACCGGGACAGGGATATGGAAACACCATATATTTT. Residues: CASSPPGQGYGNTIYF.

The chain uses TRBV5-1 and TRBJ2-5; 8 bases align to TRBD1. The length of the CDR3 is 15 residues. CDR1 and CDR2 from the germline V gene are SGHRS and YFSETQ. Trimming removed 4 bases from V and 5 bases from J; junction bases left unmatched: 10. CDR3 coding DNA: TGCGCCAGCAGCGAGACTCAGGGGGCTGGGGAGACCCAGTACTTC. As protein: CASSETQGAGETQYF.

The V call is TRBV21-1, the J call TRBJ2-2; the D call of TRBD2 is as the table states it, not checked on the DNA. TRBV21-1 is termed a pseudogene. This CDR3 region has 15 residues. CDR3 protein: CASSLLAVGTGELFF. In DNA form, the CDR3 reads TGTGCCAGCTCCCTACTAGCGGTGGGCACCGGGGAGCTGTTTTTT.

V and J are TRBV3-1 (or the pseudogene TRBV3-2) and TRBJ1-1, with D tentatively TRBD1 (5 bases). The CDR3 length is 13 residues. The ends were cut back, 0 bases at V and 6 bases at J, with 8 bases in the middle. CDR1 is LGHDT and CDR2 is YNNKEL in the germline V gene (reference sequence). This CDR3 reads CASSQDGGAEAFF. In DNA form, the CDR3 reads TGTGCCAGCAGCCAAGATGGGGGGGCTGAAGCTTTCTTT.

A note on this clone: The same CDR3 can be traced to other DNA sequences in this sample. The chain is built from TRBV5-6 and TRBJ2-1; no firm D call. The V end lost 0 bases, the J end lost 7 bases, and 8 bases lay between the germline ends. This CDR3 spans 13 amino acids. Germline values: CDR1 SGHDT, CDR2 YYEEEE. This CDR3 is CASSLDSTNEQFF. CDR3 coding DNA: TGTGCCAGCAGCTTGGACAGCACAAATGAGCAGTTCTTC.

The CDR3 spells CASSEELAGPSEQFF. Here the CDR3 DNA reads TGTGCCAGCAGTGAGGAACTAGCGGGGCCCAGTGAGCAGTTCTTC. The V gene is TRBV2, the J gene TRBJ2-1, with 10 bases aligning to TRBD2. In germline, CDR1 is SNHLY, CDR2 FYNNEI. This CDR3 has 15 residues. J gave up 9 bases and V 3 bases, and 8 bases lay outside the gene matches. The entire variable domain, with the rest obtained from reference TRBV2 and TRBJ2-1, is as follows: EPEVTQTPSHQVTQMGQEVILRCVPISNHLYFYWYRQILGQKVEFLVSFYNNEISEKSEIFDDQFSVERPDGSNFTLKIRSTKLEDSAMYFCASSEELAGPSEQFFGPGTRLTVL.

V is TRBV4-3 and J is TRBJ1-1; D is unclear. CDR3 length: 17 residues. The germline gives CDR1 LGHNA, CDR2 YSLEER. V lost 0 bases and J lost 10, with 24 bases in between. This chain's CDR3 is CASSQDYWASAIGGAFF. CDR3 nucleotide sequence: TGCGCCAGCAGCCAAGATTACTGGGCGAGTGCTATCGGCGGAGCTTTCTTT.

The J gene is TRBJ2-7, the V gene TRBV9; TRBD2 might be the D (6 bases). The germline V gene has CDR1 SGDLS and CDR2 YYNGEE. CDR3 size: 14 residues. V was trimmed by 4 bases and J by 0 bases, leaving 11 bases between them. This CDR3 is CASSPRDSSYEQYF. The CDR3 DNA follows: TGTGCCAGCAGCCCACGGGACTCCTCCTACGAGCAGTACTTC.

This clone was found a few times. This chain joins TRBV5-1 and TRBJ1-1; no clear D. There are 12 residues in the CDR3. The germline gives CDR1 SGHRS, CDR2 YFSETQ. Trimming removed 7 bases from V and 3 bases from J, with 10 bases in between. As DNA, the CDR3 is TGCGCCAGCCGAGTGAGGGACACTGAAGCTTTCTTT. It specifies CASRVRDTEAFF.

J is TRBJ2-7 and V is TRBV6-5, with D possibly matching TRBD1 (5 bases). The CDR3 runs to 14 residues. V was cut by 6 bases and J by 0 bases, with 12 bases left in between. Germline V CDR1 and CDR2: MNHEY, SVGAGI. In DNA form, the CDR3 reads TGTGCCAGCAGAACTCAGGGTTACTCCTACGAGCAGTACTTC. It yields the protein CASRTQGYSYEQYF.

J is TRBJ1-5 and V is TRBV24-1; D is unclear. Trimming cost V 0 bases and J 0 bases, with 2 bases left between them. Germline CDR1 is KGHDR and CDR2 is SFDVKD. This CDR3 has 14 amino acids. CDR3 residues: CATSDLDSNQPQHF. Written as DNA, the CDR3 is TGTGCCACCAGTGATTTGGATAGCAATCAGCCCCAGCATTTT.

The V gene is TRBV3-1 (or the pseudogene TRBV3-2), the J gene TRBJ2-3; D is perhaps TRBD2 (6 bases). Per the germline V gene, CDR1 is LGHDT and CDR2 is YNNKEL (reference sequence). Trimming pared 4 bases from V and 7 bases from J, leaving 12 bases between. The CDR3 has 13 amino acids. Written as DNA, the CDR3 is TGTGCCAGCAGCCCCGGGACTCCAAATACGCAGTATTTT. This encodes CASSPGTPNTQYF.

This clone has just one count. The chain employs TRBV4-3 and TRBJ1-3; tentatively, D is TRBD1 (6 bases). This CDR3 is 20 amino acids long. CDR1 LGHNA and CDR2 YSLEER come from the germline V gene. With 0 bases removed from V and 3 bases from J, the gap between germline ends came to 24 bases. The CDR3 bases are TGCGCCAGCAGCCAAGAAAGGGGGGGGTTCAGGGATTACTTTGGAAACACCATATATTTT. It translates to CASSQERGGFRDYFGNTIYF.

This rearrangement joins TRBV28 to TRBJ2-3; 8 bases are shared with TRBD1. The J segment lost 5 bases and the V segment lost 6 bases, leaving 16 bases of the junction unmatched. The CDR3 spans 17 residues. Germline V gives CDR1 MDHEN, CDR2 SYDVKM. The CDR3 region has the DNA TGTGCCAGCAGCCCTAGACAGGGGAGAAGTTGGGGAGATACGCAGTATTTT. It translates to CASSPRQGRSWGDTQYF. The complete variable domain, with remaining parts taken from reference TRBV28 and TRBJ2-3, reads DVKVTQSSRYLVKRTGEKVFLECVQDMDHENMFWYRQDPGLGLRLIYFSYDVKMKEKGDIPEGYSVSREKKERFSLILESASTNQTSMYLCASSPRQGRSWGDTQYFGPGTRLTVL.

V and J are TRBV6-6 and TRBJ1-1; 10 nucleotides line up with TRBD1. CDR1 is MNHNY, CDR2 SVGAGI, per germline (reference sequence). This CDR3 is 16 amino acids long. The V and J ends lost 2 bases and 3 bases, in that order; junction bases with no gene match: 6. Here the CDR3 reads CASSYGFGTGDTEAFF. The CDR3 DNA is TGTGCCAGCAGTTACGGGTTCGGGACAGGGGACACTGAAGCTTTCTTT.

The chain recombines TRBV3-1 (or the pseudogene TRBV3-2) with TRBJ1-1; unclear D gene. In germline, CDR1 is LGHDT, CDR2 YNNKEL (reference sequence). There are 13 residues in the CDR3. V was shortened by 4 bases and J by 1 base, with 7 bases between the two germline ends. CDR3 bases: TGTGCCAGCAGCCCTTCGGGGAACACTGAAGCTTTCTTT. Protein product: CASSPSGNTEAFF.

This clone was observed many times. DNA for the CDR3: TGTGCCAGCAGTTTTATGGACCCGATGAACACTGAAGCTTTCTTT. Protein sequence: CASSFMDPMNTEAFF. V and J are TRBV27 and TRBJ1-1; no clear D gene. The CDR3 sequence is 15 residues long. V was clipped by 3 bases and J by 0 bases, with 11 bases between them. Germline V gene data show CDR1 as MNHEY and CDR2 as SMNVEV (reference sequence).

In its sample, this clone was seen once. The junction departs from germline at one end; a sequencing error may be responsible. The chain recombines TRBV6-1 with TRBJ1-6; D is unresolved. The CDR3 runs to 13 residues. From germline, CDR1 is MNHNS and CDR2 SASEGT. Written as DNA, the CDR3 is TGTGCCAGCAGTGAAGCGCGAGGCGGTACAGTATCTTTT. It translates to CASSEARGGTVSF.

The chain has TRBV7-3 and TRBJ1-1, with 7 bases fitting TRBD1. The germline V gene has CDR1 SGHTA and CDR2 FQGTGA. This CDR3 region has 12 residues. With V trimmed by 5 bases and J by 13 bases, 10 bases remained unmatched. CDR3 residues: CASSPPGQKLFF. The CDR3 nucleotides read TGTGCCAGCAGCCCCCCGGGACAGAAGCTTTTCTTT. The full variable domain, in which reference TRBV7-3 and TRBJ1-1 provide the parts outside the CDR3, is GAGVSQTPSNKVTEKGKYVELRCDPISGHTALYWYRQSLGQGPEFLIYFQGTGAADDSGLPNDRFFAVRPEGSVSTLKIQRTERGDSAVYLCASSPPGQKLFFGQGTRLTVV.